These T cell receptor beta chains were read from a single sample in a study of CD8 T cells in Susac syndrome. MiXCR, run by TCRdb on the immunoSEQ multiplex PCR reads, gives a single entry per CDR3 protein. The table records 300,000 or so distinct CDR3 sequences, 92% of them present only once. Sequencing was performed on CD4+ T cells from PBMCs. The source is a human donor with multiple sclerosis. CDR3s include the opening cysteine and the closing phenylalanine or tryptophan. D genes are given only for firm matches. Size is omitted from some rows. Given values are once, few, many or a class for expanded clones.

V gene: TRBV5-1
J gene: TRBJ2-1
clone size: -
D gene: -
CDR3 DNA: TGCGCCAGCAGCTTGTTGCGGGACAATGAGCAGTTCTTC
CDR3 protein: CASSLLRDNEQFF

V gene: TRBV2
J gene: TRBJ2-1
clone size: -
D gene: TRBD2
CDR3 DNA: TGTGCCAGCAGCCTCGGGACTAGCGGGAACGGTGAGCAGTTCTTC
CDR3 protein: CASSLGTSGNGEQFF

V gene: TRBV30
J gene: TRBJ2-5
clone size: -
D gene: TRBD1
CDR3 DNA: TGTGCCTGGAGCCGACAGGGGGTGGGAGAGACCCAGTACTTC
CDR3 protein: CAWSRQGVGETQYF

V gene: TRBV12-5
J gene: TRBJ1-2
clone size: -
D gene: TRBD1
CDR3 DNA: TGTGCTAGTGAGATCGGACAGGGGAACTATGGCTACACCTTC
CDR3 protein: CASEIGQGNYGYTF

V gene: TRBV7-2
J gene: TRBJ2-7
clone size: -
D gene: TRBD2
CDR3 DNA: TGTGCCAGCAGCTTTGGCGGGAGTTACGACGAGCAGTACTTC
CDR3 protein: CASSFGGSYDEQYF

V gene: TRBV7-2
J gene: TRBJ2-1
clone size: -
D gene: TRBD2
CDR3 DNA: TGTGCCAGCAGCCCCGGGAGGGCCCTGAGGGAGCAGTTCTTC
CDR3 protein: CASSPGRALREQFF

V gene: TRBV4-2
J gene: TRBJ2-1
clone size: -
D gene: TRBD2
CDR3 DNA: TGTGCCAGCAGCCAAGTGGCTAGCGGGAGAAATGAGCAGTTCTTC
CDR3 protein: CASSQVASGRNEQFF

V gene: TRBV20-1
J gene: TRBJ2-1
clone size: -
D gene: -
CDR3 DNA: TGCAGTGCTAGAGTCCCTTCGAGAGCGTCTTCGACAAATGAGCAGTTCTTC
CDR3 protein: CSARVPSRASSTNEQFF

V gene: TRBV5-1
J gene: TRBJ2-5
clone size: -
D gene: -
CDR3 DNA: TGCGCCAGCAGCTTGGCCATGAGGGAGACCCAGTACTTC
CDR3 protein: CASSLAMRETQYF

V gene: TRBV5-1
J gene: TRBJ1-4
clone size: once
D gene: TRBD1
CDR3 DNA: TGCGCCAGCAGCTTGGTAGCAGGGGGCAATGAAAAACTGTTTTTT
CDR3 protein: CASSLVAGGNEKLFF

V gene: TRBV4-1
J gene: TRBJ2-1
clone size: -
D gene: -
CDR3 DNA: TGCGCCAGCAGCCGTTCTGGCGGCCTAGCGTATGAGCAGTTCTTC
CDR3 protein: CASSRSGGLAYEQFF

V gene: TRBV7-9
J gene: TRBJ1-2
clone size: -
D gene: -
CDR3 DNA: TGTGCCAGCAGCTTGGGCTCTGGGACCTCAGGTGGCTACACCTTC
CDR3 protein: CASSLGSGTSGGYTF

V gene: TRBV5-6
J gene: TRBJ2-2
clone size: once
D gene: -
CDR3 DNA: TGTGCCAGCAGCTTAGTATCGACCGCGAACACCGGGGAGCTGTTTTTT
CDR3 protein: CASSLVSTANTGELFF